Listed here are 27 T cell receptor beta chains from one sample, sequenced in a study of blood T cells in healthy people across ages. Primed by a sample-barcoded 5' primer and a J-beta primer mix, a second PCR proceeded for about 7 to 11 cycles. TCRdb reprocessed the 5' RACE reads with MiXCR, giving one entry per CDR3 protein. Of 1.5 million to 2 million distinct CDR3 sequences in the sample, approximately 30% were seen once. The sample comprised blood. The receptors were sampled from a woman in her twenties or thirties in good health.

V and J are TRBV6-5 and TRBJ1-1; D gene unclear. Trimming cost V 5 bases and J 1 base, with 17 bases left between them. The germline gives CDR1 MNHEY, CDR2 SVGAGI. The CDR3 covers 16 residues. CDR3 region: CASSRGLGRGNTEAFF. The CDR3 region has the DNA TGTGCCAGCAGTCGAGGTTTGGGCAGAGGGAACACTGAAGCTTTCTTT.

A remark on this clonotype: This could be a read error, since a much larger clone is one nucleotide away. CDR3 region: CASSSSLTSGGYNEQYF. The CDR3, as DNA: TGTGCCAGCAGCTCCTCCCTGACTAGCGGGGGCTACAATGAGCAGTACTTC. V is TRBV11-3 and J is TRBJ2-1, with 12 nucleotides matching TRBD2. With the DNA end fitting TRBJ2-7 better, the J assignment may be wrong. CDR1 is SGHNT, CDR2 YENEEA, per germline. The CDR3 is 17 residues long.

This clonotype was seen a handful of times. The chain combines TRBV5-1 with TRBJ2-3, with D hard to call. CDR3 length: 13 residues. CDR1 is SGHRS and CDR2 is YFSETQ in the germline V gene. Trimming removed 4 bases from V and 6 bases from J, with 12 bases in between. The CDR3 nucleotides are TGCGCCAGCAGCCCTCAACGATTTGATACGCAGTATTTT. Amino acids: CASSPQRFDTQYF. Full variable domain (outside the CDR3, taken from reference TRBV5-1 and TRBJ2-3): KAGVTQTPRYLIKTRGQQVTLSCSPISGHRSVSWYQQTPGQGLQFLFEYFSETQRNKGNFPGRFSGRQFSNSRSEMNVSTLELGDSALYLCASSPQRFDTQYFGPGTRLTVL.

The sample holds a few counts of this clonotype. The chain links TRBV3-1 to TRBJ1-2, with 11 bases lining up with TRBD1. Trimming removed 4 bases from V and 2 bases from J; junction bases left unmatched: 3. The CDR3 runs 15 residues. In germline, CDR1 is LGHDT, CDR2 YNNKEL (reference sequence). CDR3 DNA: TGTGCCAGCAGCCCCGGGACAGGGGGAAACTATGGCTACACCTTC. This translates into CASSPGTGGNYGYTF.

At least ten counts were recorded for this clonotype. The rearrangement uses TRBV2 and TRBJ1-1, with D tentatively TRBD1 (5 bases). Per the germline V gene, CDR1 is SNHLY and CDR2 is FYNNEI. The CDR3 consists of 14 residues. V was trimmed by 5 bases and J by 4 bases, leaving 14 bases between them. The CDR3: CASSTRGVLTEAFF. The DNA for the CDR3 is TGTGCCAGCAGTACTCGGGGGGTCCTCACTGAAGCTTTCTTT.

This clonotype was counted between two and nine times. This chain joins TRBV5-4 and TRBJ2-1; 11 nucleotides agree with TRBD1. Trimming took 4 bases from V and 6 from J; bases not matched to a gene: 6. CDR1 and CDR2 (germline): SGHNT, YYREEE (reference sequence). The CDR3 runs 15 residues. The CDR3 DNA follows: TGTGCCAGCAGCACCCCCGGGACAGGGGGCAATGAGCAGTTCTTC. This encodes CASSTPGTGGNEQFF.

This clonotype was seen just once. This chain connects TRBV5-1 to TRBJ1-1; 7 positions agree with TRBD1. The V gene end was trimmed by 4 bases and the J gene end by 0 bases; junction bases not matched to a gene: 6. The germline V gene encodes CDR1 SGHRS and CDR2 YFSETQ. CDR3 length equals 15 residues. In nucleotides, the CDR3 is TGCGCCAGCAGCCCCGGGACAGTCATGAACACTGAAGCTTTCTTT. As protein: CASSPGTVMNTEAFF.

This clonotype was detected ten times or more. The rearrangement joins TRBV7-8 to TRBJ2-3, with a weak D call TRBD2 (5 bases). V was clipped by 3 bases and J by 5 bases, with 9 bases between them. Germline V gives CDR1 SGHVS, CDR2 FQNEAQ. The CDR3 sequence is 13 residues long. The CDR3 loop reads CASSFSEGDTQYF. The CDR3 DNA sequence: TGTGCCAGCAGCTTTAGCGAGGGAGATACGCAGTATTTT.

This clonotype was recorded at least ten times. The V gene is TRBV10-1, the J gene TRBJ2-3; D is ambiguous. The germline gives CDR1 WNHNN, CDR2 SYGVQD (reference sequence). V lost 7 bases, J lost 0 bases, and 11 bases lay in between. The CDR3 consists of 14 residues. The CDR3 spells CASTDHRSTDTQYF. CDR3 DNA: TGCGCCAGCACGGACCACCGAAGCACAGATACGCAGTATTTT.

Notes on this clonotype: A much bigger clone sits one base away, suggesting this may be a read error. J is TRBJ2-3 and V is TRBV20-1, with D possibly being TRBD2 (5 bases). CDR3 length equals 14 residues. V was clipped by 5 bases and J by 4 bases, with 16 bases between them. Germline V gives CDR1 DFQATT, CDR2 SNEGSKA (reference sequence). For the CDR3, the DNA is TGCAGTGCTCCGAGGGCCGCAGGCTCAGATACGCAGTATTTT. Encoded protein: CSAPRAAGSDTQYF.

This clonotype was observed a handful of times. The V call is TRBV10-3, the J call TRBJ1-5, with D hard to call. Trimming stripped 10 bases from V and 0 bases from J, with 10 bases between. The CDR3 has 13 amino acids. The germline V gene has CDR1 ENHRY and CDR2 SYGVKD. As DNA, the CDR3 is TGTGCCACCGGACCTTATAGCAATCAGCCCCAGCATTTT. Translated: CATGPYSNQPQHF.

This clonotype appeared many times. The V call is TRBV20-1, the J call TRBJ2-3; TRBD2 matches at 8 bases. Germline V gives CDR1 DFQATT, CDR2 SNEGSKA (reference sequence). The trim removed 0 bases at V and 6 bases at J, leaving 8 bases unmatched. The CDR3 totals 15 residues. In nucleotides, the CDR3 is TGCAGTGCTAGAGATCCCAGCGGGGGTTCGGATACGCAGTATTTT. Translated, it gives CSARDPSGGSDTQYF.

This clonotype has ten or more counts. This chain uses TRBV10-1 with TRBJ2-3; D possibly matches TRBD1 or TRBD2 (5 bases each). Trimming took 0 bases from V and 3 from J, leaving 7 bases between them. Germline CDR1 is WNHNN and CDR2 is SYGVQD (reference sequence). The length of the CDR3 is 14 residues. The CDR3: CASSESRGTDTQYF. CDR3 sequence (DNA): TGCGCCAGCAGTGAGTCGAGGGGAACAGATACGCAGTATTTT.

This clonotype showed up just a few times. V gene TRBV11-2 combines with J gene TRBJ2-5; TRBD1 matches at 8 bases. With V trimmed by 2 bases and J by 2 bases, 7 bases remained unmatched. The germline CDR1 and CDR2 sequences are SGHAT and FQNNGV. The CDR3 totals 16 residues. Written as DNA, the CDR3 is TGTGCCAGCAGCTTAACTCGGACAGGGCGGCAAGAGACCCAGTACTTC. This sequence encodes CASSLTRTGRQETQYF.

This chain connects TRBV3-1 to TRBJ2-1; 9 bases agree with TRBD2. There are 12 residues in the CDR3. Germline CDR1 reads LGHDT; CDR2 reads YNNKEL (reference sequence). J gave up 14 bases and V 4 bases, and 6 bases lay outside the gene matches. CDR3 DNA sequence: TGTGCCAGCAGCCGACTGACTAGCGGAAAGTTCTTC. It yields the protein CASSRLTSGKFF.

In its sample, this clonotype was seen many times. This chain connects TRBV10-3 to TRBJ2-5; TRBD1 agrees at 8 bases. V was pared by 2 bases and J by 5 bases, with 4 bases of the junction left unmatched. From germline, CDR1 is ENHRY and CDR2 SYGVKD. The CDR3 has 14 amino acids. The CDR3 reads CAISEGQGTETQYF. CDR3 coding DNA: TGTGCCATCAGTGAGGGACAGGGTACGGAGACCCAGTACTTC.

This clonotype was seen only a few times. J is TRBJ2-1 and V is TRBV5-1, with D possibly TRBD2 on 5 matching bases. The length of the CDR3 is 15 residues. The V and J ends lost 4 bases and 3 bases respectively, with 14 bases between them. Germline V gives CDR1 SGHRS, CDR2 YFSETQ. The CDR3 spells CASSPEVRDYNEQFF. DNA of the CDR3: TGCGCCAGCAGCCCTGAGGTTCGGGACTACAATGAGCAGTTCTTC.

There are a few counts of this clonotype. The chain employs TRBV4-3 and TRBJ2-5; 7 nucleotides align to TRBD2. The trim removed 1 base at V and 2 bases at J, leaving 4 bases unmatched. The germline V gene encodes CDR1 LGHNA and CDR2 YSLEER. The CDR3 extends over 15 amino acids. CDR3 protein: CASSQGAGVQETQYF. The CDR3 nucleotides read TGCGCCAGCAGCCAAGGTGCGGGAGTTCAAGAGACCCAGTACTTC.

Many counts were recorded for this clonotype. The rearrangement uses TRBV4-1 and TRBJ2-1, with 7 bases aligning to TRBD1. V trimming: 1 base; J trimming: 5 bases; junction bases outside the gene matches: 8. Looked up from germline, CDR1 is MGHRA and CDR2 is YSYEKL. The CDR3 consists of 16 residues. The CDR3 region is CASSQVKGTVNNEQFF. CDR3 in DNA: TGCGCCAGCAGCCAAGTTAAGGGGACAGTAAACAATGAGCAGTTCTTC.

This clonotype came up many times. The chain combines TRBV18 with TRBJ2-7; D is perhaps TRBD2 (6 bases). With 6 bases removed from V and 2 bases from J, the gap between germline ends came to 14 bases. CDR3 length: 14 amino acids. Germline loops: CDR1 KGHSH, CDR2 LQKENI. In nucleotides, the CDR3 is TGTGCCAGCTCCGCCGGGACTGCAACCTACGAGCAGTACTTC. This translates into CASSAGTATYEQYF.

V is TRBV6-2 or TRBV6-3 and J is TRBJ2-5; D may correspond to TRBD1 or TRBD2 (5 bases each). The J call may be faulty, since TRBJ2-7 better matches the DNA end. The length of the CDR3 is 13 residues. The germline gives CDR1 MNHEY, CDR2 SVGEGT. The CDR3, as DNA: TGTGCCAGCAGGTGGGGGATTAGCAACGAGCAGTACTTC. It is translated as CASRWGISNEQYF.

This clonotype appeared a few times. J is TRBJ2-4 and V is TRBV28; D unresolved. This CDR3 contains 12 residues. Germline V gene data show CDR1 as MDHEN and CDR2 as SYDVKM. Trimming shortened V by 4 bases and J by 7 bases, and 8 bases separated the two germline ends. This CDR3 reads CASSSDVNIQYF. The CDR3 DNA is TGTGCCAGCAGTTCCGACGTGAACATTCAGTACTTC.

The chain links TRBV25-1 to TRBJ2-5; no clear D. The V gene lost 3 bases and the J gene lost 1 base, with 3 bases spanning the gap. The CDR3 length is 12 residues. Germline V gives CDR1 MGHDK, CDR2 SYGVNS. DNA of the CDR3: TGTGCCAGCAGTGACTTCCAAGAGACCCAGTACTTC. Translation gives CASSDFQETQYF.

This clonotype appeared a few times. The CDR3 spells CSARPSGGPGELFF. CDR3 coding DNA: TGCAGTGCTAGACCGTCCGGCGGGCCGGGGGAGCTGTTTTTT. The chain employs TRBV20-1 and TRBJ2-2; D is possibly TRBD2 (5 bases). The CDR3 totals 14 residues. Germline loops: CDR1 DFQATT, CDR2 SNEGSKA (reference sequence). The germline V and J ends were trimmed by 2 bases and 8 bases, with 15 bases remaining between them.

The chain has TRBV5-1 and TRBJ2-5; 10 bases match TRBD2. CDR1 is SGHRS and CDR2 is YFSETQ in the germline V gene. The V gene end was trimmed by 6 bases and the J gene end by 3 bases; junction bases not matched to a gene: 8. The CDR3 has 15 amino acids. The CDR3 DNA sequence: TGCGCCAGCAACGACGGGACTAGCGTAGAAGAGACCCAGTACTTC. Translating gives CASNDGTSVEETQYF.

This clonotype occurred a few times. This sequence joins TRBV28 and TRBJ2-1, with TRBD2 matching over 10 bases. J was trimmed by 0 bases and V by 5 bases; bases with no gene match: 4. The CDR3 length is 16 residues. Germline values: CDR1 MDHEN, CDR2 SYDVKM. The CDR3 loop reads CASSKLAGSSYNEQFF. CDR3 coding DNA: TGTGCCAGCAGTAAACTAGCGGGGAGCTCCTACAATGAGCAGTTCTTC.

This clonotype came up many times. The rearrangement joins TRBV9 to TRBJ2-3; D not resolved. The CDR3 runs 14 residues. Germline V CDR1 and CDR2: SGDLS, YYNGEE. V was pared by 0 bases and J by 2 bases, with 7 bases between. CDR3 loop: CASSVVGVTDTQYF. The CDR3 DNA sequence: TGTGCCAGCAGCGTAGTAGGAGTCACAGATACGCAGTATTTT. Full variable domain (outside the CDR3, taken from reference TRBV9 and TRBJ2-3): DSGVTQTPKHLITATGQRVTLRCSPRSGDLSVYWYQQSLDQGLQFLIQYYNGEERAKGNILERFSAQQFPDLHSELNLSSLELGDSALYFCASSVVGVTDTQYFGPGTRLTVL.